This T cell receptor (beta chain) came from a study of T cell repertoires in cytomegalovirus infection. Overall study: Use of recently identified HLA-C-restricted and well-studied HLA-B-restricted CMV epitopes was part of the study. The public TCR beta signatures pointed to both CMV infection and matching HLA type.

Study observations and caveats: Carriage of CMV together with the relevant HLA was identifiable through cumulative public TCR beta family frequency. Clonotype analysis showed dominance of the ex vivo response by HLA-C-restricted CMV-specific TCR beta clonotypes.

Comments on this clonotype: What it binds is not known.

Germline V gene data show CDR1 as MGHRA and CDR2 as YSYEKL. With V trimmed by 5 bases and J by 4 bases, 11 bases remained unmatched. The CDR3 contains 18 residues. MiXCR, run by TCRdb on the reads, gives a single entry per CDR3 protein. This table has 830,000 or so distinct CDR3 sequences, approximately 32% appearing once. This clonotype was sampled from a human donor in good health (CMV status not recorded). Some clones in this sample may be carry-over from other donors' samples. The V gene is TRBV4-1, the J gene TRBJ2-7, with TRBD2 matching over 16 bases. Sample: cultured CD8+ T cells from PBMCs, taken from culture after CMV antigen stimulation. In nucleotides, the CDR3 is TGCGCCAGCAGCAAACTTTCCGGGACTAGCGGGGGGGCATACGAGCAGTACTTC. Amino acids: CASSKLSGTSGGAYEQYF.